This TCR beta chain comes out of a study of T cell responses to AZD1222 COVID-19 vaccine. Generated by immunoSEQ multiplex PCR, the TCRdb table keeps only in-frame clones and is missing some. In the table there are about 93,000 clones, 85% to 90% of which are singletons. The V gene's germline CDR1 is SGHNT and CDR2 YENEEA. The CDR3 consists of 14 residues. V lost 0 bases and J 2 bases, leaving 6 bases between the germline ends. This clone occurred a few times. The sample here was peripheral blood, taken on day 0 of MenACWY control vaccination. V is TRBV11-3 and J is TRBJ2-3; D remains unclear. The clonotype was recovered from an adult in good health. As DNA, the CDR3 is TGTGCCAGCAGCTTAGATCCAGTCACAGATACGCAGTATTTT. It translates to CASSLDPVTDTQYF.